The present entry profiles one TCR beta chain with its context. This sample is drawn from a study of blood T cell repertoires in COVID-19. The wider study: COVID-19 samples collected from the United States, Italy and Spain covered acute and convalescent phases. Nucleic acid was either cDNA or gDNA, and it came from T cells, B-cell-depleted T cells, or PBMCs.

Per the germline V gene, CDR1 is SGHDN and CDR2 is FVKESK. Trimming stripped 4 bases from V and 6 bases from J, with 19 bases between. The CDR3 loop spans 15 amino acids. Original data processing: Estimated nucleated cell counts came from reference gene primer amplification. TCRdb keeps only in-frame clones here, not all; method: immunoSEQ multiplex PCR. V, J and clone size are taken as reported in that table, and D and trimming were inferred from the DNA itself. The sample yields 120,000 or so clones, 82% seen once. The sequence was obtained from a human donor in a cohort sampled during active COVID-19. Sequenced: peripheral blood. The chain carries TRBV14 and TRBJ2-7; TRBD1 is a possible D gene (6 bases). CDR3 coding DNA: TGTGCCAGCAGCCGCCAACAGGGCCCCGGGCTCGAGCAGTACTTC. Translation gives CASSRQQGPGLEQYF.